This TCR beta chain was sequenced in a study of cytomegalovirus exposure and HLA in healthy donors. Overall study context: A previous analysis identified 100 million to 120 million unique TCR beta sequences derived from around 200 million T cells. The study, taken as a whole, reports: Some V segments (TRBV6-2 and TRBV6-3 among them) were excluded as indistinguishable. Most TCRs appeared rarely, but some public TCRs recurred in many donors.

The primer mix had 60 Vbeta and 13 Jbeta primers. TCRdb's table, derived via immunoSEQ multiplex PCR, lists solely in-frame clones and lacks some. The sample includes about 140,000 clones, around 82% of them seen just once. Comment on this clone: The antigen is unknown.

Trimming stripped 1 base from V and 7 bases from J, with 5 bases between. Germline CDR1 and CDR2: DFQATT and SNEGSKA (reference sequence). The CDR3 runs to 11 residues. All donors participated as healthy donors of bone marrow. The sequencing sample was made of PBMCs. This chain connects TRBV20-1 to TRBJ2-1; D uncertain. The TCR comes from a female donor in good health and CMV-seronegative. CDR3 residues: CSARVVNEQFF. The CDR3 coding sequence is TGCAGTGCTAGAGTCGTGAATGAGCAGTTCTTC.